These T cell receptor beta chains were read from a single sample in a study of regulatory T cells in long-lasting Graves disease. TCRdb reanalysed the multiplex PCR reads using MiXCR and keeps one entry per CDR3 protein. Here the sample spans around 450,000 distinct CDR3 sequences, 15% being singletons. These data were also filed under a second study, of T cells in Graves' hyperthyroidism and ophthalmopathy.

Here the sequenced sample was peripheral blood mononuclear cells (PBMCs), taken at new diagnosis, from a patient treated with antithyroid drugs. The receptors shown here come from a woman aged 40 to 50 with Graves disease. CDR3s include the opening cysteine and the closing phenylalanine or tryptophan. The order of the fields is J gene, V gene, clone size, D gene, CDR3 protein, CDR3 DNA. A D gene is named only where the DNA matches it firmly. Clone size is given for some rows only: seen once, a few or many times, or a class if the clone is expanded.

j_gene: TRBJ1-1
v_gene: TRBV28
abundance: many
d_gene: .
CDR3aa: CASSDTLNTEAFF
CDR3nt: TGTGCCAGCAGTGACACTCTGAACACTGAAGCTTTCTTT

j_gene: TRBJ1-3
v_gene: TRBV27
abundance: many
d_gene: .
CDR3aa: CASRGRTFENTIYF
CDR3nt: TGTGCCAGCAGGGGGAGGACGTTTGAAAACACCATATATTTT

j_gene: TRBJ2-5
v_gene: TRBV28
abundance: many
d_gene: .
CDR3aa: CASSLGLSGGGQETQYF
CDR3nt: TGTGCCAGCAGTTTGGGTCTTAGCGGAGGGGGACAAGAGACCCAGTACTTC

j_gene: TRBJ2-7
v_gene: TRBV10-3
abundance: .
d_gene: TRBD1
CDR3aa: CAIRIRDGQGYDEQYF
CDR3nt: TGTGCCATCAGAATCCGCGACGGACAGGGATATGACGAGCAGTACTTC

j_gene: TRBJ2-1
v_gene: TRBV11-2
abundance: many
d_gene: .
CDR3aa: CASSLDQESSSEQFF
CDR3nt: TGTGCCAGCAGCTTAGATCAGGAATCTTCTAGTGAGCAGTTCTTC

j_gene: TRBJ2-7
v_gene: TRBV5-1
abundance: .
d_gene: TRBD1
CDR3aa: CASSSATGTASYEQYF
CDR3nt: TGCGCCAGCAGCTCGGCAACCGGGACAGCGTCCTACGAGCAGTACTTC

j_gene: TRBJ2-6
v_gene: TRBV28
abundance: many
d_gene: .
CDR3aa: CASSSGHSGANVLTF
CDR3nt: TGTGCCAGCAGTTCGGGACACTCTGGGGCCAACGTCCTGACTTTC

j_gene: TRBJ2-1
v_gene: TRBV28
abundance: many
d_gene: .
CDR3aa: CASSVRLVNEQFF
CDR3nt: TGTGCCAGCAGTGTCCGACTCGTAAATGAGCAGTTCTTC

j_gene: TRBJ2-2
v_gene: TRBV4-3
abundance: few
d_gene: .
CDR3aa: CASSPAGVRHTGELFF
CDR3nt: TGCGCCAGCAGCCCCGCCGGGGTGAGACACACCGGGGAGCTGTTTTTT

j_gene: TRBJ2-2
v_gene: TRBV19
abundance: .
d_gene: .
CDR3aa: CASSQGSFTGELFF
CDR3nt: TGTGCCAGTAGCCAGGGATCCTTCACCGGGGAGCTGTTTTTT

j_gene: TRBJ1-2
v_gene: TRBV28
abundance: .
d_gene: .
CDR3aa: CASSSTYGYTF
CDR3nt: TGTGCCAGCAGTTCGACGTATGGCTACACCTTC

j_gene: TRBJ2-5
v_gene: TRBV13
abundance: .
d_gene: TRBD2
CDR3aa: CASSLGLAGYQETQYF
CDR3nt: TGTGCCAGCAGCCTAGGGCTAGCGGGATATCAAGAGACCCAGTACTTC

j_gene: TRBJ1-5
v_gene: TRBV18
abundance: few
d_gene: TRBD1
CDR3aa: CASSPRDRVQPQHF
CDR3nt: TGTGCCAGCTCACCCCGGGACAGAGTTCAGCCCCAGCATTTT

j_gene: TRBJ2-5
v_gene: TRBV27
abundance: many
d_gene: TRBD1
CDR3aa: CASSWTGGDRETQYF
CDR3nt: TGTGCCAGCAGTTGGACAGGGGGAGACCGAGAGACCCAGTACTTC

j_gene: TRBJ2-6
v_gene: TRBV6-5
abundance: .
d_gene: .
CDR3aa: CASSYVKGTLSGANVLTF
CDR3nt: TGTGCCAGCAGTTACGTGAAGGGAACTCTCTCTGGGGCCAACGTCCTGACTTTC

j_gene: TRBJ2-3
v_gene: TRBV10-3
abundance: .
d_gene: TRBD2
CDR3aa: CATSGSSTDTQYF
CDR3nt: TGTGCCACTAGCGGGAGTAGCACAGATACGCAGTATTTT

j_gene: TRBJ2-3
v_gene: TRBV29-1
abundance: .
d_gene: .
CDR3aa: CSVVRGAGTDTQYF
CDR3nt: TGCAGCGTTGTAAGGGGGGCTGGGACAGATACGCAGTATTTT

j_gene: TRBJ2-1
v_gene: TRBV27
abundance: many
d_gene: .
CDR3aa: CASSGLYNEQFF
CDR3nt: TGTGCCAGCAGTGGCCTCTACAATGAGCAGTTCTTC

j_gene: TRBJ1-3
v_gene: TRBV7-6
abundance: .
d_gene: TRBD1
CDR3aa: CASSLGDRGLTGNTIYF
CDR3nt: TGTGCCAGCAGCTTAGGGGACAGGGGGCTAACTGGAAACACCATATATTTT

j_gene: TRBJ2-1
v_gene: TRBV24-1
abundance: few
d_gene: .
CDR3aa: CATSEYNEQFF
CDR3nt: TGTGCCACCAGTGAGTACAATGAGCAGTTCTTC

j_gene: TRBJ2-7
v_gene: TRBV27
abundance: many
d_gene: TRBD2
CDR3aa: CASLSQGPSGIPYEQYF
CDR3nt: TGTGCCAGCCTCTCCCAGGGACCTAGCGGGATCCCCTACGAGCAGTACTTC

j_gene: TRBJ2-3
v_gene: TRBV27
abundance: few
d_gene: TRBD2
CDR3aa: CASSSGTSGSGDTQYF
CDR3nt: TGTGCCAGCAGTTCCGGGACTAGCGGGAGTGGAGATACGCAGTATTTT

j_gene: TRBJ1-2
v_gene: TRBV9
abundance: many
d_gene: TRBD1
CDR3aa: CASSFGQGVYDYGYTF
CDR3nt: TGTGCCAGCAGCTTTGGACAGGGGGTTTATGACTATGGCTACACCTTC

j_gene: TRBJ2-2
v_gene: TRBV7-9
abundance: .
d_gene: TRBD2
CDR3aa: CASRPGTSGRHGELFF
CDR3nt: TGTGCCAGCAGACCAGGGACTAGCGGGAGACACGGGGAGCTGTTTTTT

j_gene: TRBJ2-1
v_gene: TRBV18
abundance: .
d_gene: TRBD2
CDR3aa: CASSPSTSGIGNEQFF
CDR3nt: TGTGCCAGCTCACCATCGACTAGCGGGATAGGCAATGAGCAGTTCTTC

j_gene: TRBJ2-1
v_gene: TRBV3-1
abundance: many
d_gene: .
CDR3aa: CASSQFPYNEQFF
CDR3nt: TGTGCCAGCAGCCAATTTCCCTACAATGAGCAGTTCTTC

j_gene: TRBJ2-1
v_gene: TRBV7-9
abundance: .
d_gene: .
CDR3aa: CASSPQGGALSNKQFF
CDR3nt: TGTGCCAGCAGCCCCCAGGGCGGGGCCCTGAGCAATAAGCAGTTCTTC

j_gene: TRBJ2-7
v_gene: TRBV19
abundance: many
d_gene: TRBD2
CDR3aa: CASSGAGLAEYEQYF
CDR3nt: TGTGCCAGTAGTGGGGCGGGACTAGCGGAATACGAGCAGTACTTC

j_gene: TRBJ2-7
v_gene: TRBV25-1
abundance: few
d_gene: TRBD2
CDR3aa: CASSVREGIYEQYF
CDR3nt: TGTGCCAGCAGTGTTAGGGAGGGGATCTACGAGCAGTACTTC

j_gene: TRBJ1-1
v_gene: TRBV12-3/TRBV12-4
abundance: .
d_gene: .
CDR3aa: CASNWGGLGEAFF
CDR3nt: TGTGCCAGCAACTGGGGGGGCTTGGGTGAAGCTTTCTTT

j_gene: TRBJ2-4
v_gene: TRBV28
abundance: many
d_gene: .
CDR3aa: CASSLKIQRLNIQYF
CDR3nt: TGTGCCAGCAGTTTAAAAATCCAAAGGCTAAACATTCAGTACTTC

j_gene: TRBJ2-7
v_gene: TRBV11-3
abundance: many
d_gene: .
CDR3aa: CASSLDLAASYEQYF
CDR3nt: TGTGCCAGCAGCTTAGATCTGGCGGCCTCCTACGAGCAGTACTTC

j_gene: TRBJ1-1
v_gene: TRBV10-1
abundance: .
d_gene: .
CDR3aa: CASSESSEVTEAFF
CDR3nt: TGCGCCAGCAGTGAGTCATCGGAAGTCACTGAAGCTTTCTTT

j_gene: TRBJ2-1
v_gene: TRBV10-3
abundance: many
d_gene: TRBD2
CDR3aa: CAISEMAGGDEQFF
CDR3nt: TGTGCCATCAGTGAGATGGCGGGAGGTGATGAGCAGTTCTTC

j_gene: TRBJ1-4
v_gene: TRBV3-1
abundance: many
d_gene: .
CDR3aa: CASSSRPAQELFF
CDR3nt: TGTGCCAGCAGCTCCCGGCCCGCGCAGGAACTGTTTTTT

j_gene: TRBJ2-1
v_gene: TRBV7-9
abundance: .
d_gene: .
CDR3aa: CASSPMGQANEQFF
CDR3nt: TGTGCCAGCAGCCCGATGGGGCAGGCAAATGAGCAGTTCTTC

j_gene: TRBJ2-3
v_gene: TRBV18
abundance: many
d_gene: .
CDR3aa: CASSQKSSSLLDTQYF
CDR3nt: TGTGCCAGCTCACAAAAATCATCGAGTTTGTTAGATACGCAGTATTTT

j_gene: TRBJ2-3
v_gene: TRBV28
abundance: .
d_gene: TRBD2
CDR3aa: CASKTMGLAGDTDTQYF
CDR3nt: TGTGCCAGTAAGACAATGGGACTAGCGGGAGACACAGATACGCAGTATTTT

j_gene: TRBJ2-3
v_gene: TRBV10-2
abundance: many
d_gene: .
CDR3aa: CASMGGVNTDTQYF
CDR3nt: TGCGCCAGCATGGGCGGAGTAAACACAGATACGCAGTATTTT

j_gene: TRBJ2-7
v_gene: TRBV12-3/TRBV12-4
abundance: many
d_gene: .
CDR3aa: CATSYGEADEQYF
CDR3nt: TGTGCCACCTCCTACGGGGAGGCTGACGAGCAGTACTTC

j_gene: TRBJ2-5
v_gene: TRBV29-1
abundance: .
d_gene: TRBD2
CDR3aa: CSVEGGTSGRKTQYF
CDR3nt: TGCAGCGTTGAAGGAGGGACTAGCGGGAGGAAGACCCAGTACTTC

j_gene: TRBJ2-1
v_gene: TRBV20-1
abundance: few
d_gene: TRBD2
CDR3aa: CSARELAAYNEQFF
CDR3nt: TGCAGTGCTAGAGAACTAGCGGCTTACAATGAGCAGTTCTTC

j_gene: TRBJ2-3
v_gene: TRBV5-4
abundance: few
d_gene: .
CDR3aa: CASSLGSGDTDTQYF
CDR3nt: TGTGCCAGCAGCTTAGGATCTGGGGATACAGATACGCAGTATTTT

j_gene: TRBJ2-3
v_gene: TRBV20-1
abundance: .
d_gene: TRBD1
CDR3aa: CSASDRDRGLDTQYF
CDR3nt: TGCAGTGCTAGCGACCGGGACAGGGGATTAGATACGCAGTATTTT

j_gene: TRBJ1-5
v_gene: TRBV9
abundance: many
d_gene: .
CDR3aa: CASSVGANNQPQHF
CDR3nt: TGTGCCAGCAGCGTAGGAGCAAACAATCAGCCCCAGCATTTT

j_gene: TRBJ2-3
v_gene: TRBV13
abundance: many
d_gene: .
CDR3aa: CASSLPGRTDTQYF
CDR3nt: TGTGCCAGCAGCTTACCAGGGCGCACAGATACGCAGTATTTT

j_gene: TRBJ2-5
v_gene: TRBV28
abundance: few
d_gene: TRBD2
CDR3aa: CASSPRGDQETQYF
CDR3nt: TGTGCCAGCAGTCCCCGGGGGGATCAAGAGACCCAGTACTTC

j_gene: TRBJ2-7
v_gene: TRBV28
abundance: many
d_gene: .
CDR3aa: CASSGIPSSYEQYF
CDR3nt: TGTGCCAGCAGCGGGATTCCGAGCTCCTACGAGCAGTACTTC

j_gene: TRBJ2-3
v_gene: TRBV4-1
abundance: .
d_gene: .
CDR3aa: CASSQEAYKSDTQYF
CDR3nt: TGCGCCAGCAGCCAAGAGGCCTACAAATCAGATACGCAGTATTTT

j_gene: TRBJ2-3
v_gene: TRBV11-2
abundance: many
d_gene: .
CDR3aa: CASRWTAQDTQYF
CDR3nt: TGTGCCAGCAGGTGGACAGCTCAAGATACGCAGTATTTT

j_gene: TRBJ2-7
v_gene: TRBV6-2/TRBV6-3
abundance: many
d_gene: TRBD2
CDR3aa: CASRRTSGPYEQYF
CDR3nt: TGTGCCAGCAGGAGGACTAGCGGCCCATACGAGCAGTACTTC

j_gene: TRBJ2-1
v_gene: TRBV7-9
abundance: .
d_gene: .
CDR3aa: CVSSLTSVNEQFF
CDR3nt: TGTGTCAGCAGCCTGACTAGTGTCAATGAGCAGTTCTTC

j_gene: TRBJ1-1
v_gene: TRBV5-6
abundance: many
d_gene: TRBD1
CDR3aa: CASSHRGIGAFF
CDR3nt: TGTGCCAGCAGCCACAGGGGGATTGGAGCTTTCTTT

j_gene: TRBJ2-7
v_gene: TRBV28
abundance: .
d_gene: TRBD2
CDR3aa: CASTIAGNSYEQYF
CDR3nt: TGTGCCAGCACGATAGCGGGGAACTCCTACGAGCAGTACTTC

j_gene: TRBJ2-7
v_gene: TRBV3-1
abundance: many
d_gene: TRBD2
CDR3aa: CASSPSGGSYEQYF
CDR3nt: TGTGCCAGCAGCCCTAGCGGAGGTTCCTACGAGCAGTACTTC

j_gene: TRBJ2-7
v_gene: TRBV5-1
abundance: many
d_gene: TRBD2
CDR3aa: CASSPSPGRGPYEQYF
CDR3nt: TGCGCCAGCAGCCCGTCGCCAGGGAGGGGACCCTACGAGCAGTACTTC

j_gene: TRBJ1-1
v_gene: TRBV19
abundance: .
d_gene: TRBD1
CDR3aa: CASSSTGGLGNTEAFF
CDR3nt: TGTGCCAGTAGTTCAACAGGGGGCTTGGGGAACACTGAAGCTTTCTTT

j_gene: TRBJ2-3
v_gene: TRBV11-2
abundance: few
d_gene: .
CDR3aa: CASSLGRVRTDTQYF
CDR3nt: TGTGCCAGCAGCTTAGGCAGGGTTCGCACAGATACGCAGTATTTT

j_gene: TRBJ2-7
v_gene: TRBV28
abundance: many
d_gene: TRBD2
CDR3aa: CASSHGTSGRAYEQYF
CDR3nt: TGTGCCAGCAGTCACGGGACTAGCGGGAGGGCCTACGAGCAGTACTTC

j_gene: TRBJ2-5
v_gene: TRBV27
abundance: many
d_gene: .
CDR3aa: CASSFSGLPGPRTQYF
CDR3nt: TGTGCCAGCAGTTTCTCGGGGCTCCCTGGGCCAAGAACCCAGTACTTC